The clone carrying this T cell receptor beta chain was recorded at least ten times. The antigen remains undetermined. Specified time point: newly diagnosed GD, antithyroid drugs for less than 3 months. RNA isolated from PBMCs was used to make the TCR library. This entry comes from a study of regulatory T cells in long-lasting Graves disease. Whole-study results and caveats: Persistent cases favored TRBV28, TRBJ1-2 and TRBJ2-5. Limited sample numbers may have lowered accuracy.

CDR3-region Arm-PCR and iRepertoire HTBI primers produced the TCR beta libraries. Via MiXCR, TCRdb re-called the multiplex PCR reads, giving one row per CDR3 protein. The sample lists 500,000 or so distinct CDR3 sequences; around 15% were seen once. The CDR3 extends over 11 amino acids. Trimming left V 5 bases short and J 7 bases short, with 8 bases between. Germline V CDR1 and CDR2: LGHDT, YNNKEL (reference sequence). The same data also went into a second study, on T cells in Graves' hyperthyroidism and ophthalmopathy.

The sequence was collected from a middle-aged man with Graves disease. The chain is built from TRBV3-1 and TRBJ1-2; D gene unclear. Sequenced material: peripheral blood mononuclear cells (PBMCs), taken at new diagnosis, from a patient treated with antithyroid drugs. CDR3 region: CASSTLTGYTF. CDR3 bases: TGTGCCAGCAGCACACTAACTGGCTACACCTTC.